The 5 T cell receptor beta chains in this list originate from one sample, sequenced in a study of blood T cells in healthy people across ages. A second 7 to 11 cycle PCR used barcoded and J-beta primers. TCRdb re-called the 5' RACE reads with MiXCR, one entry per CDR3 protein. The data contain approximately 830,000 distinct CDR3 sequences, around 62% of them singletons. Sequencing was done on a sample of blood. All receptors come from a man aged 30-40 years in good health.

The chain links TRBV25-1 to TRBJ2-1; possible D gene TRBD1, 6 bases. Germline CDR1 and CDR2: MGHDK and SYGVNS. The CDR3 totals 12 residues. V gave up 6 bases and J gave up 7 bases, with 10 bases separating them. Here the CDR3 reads CASSRGSNEQFF. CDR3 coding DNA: TGTGCCAGCAGCAGGGGATCAAATGAGCAGTTCTTC.

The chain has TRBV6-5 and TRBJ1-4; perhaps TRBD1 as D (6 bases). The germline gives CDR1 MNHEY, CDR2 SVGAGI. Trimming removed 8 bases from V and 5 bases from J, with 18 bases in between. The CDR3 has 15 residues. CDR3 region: CASERIRDKNEKLFF. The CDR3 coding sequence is TGTGCCAGCGAGAGGATAAGGGACAAGAATGAAAAACTGTTTTTT.

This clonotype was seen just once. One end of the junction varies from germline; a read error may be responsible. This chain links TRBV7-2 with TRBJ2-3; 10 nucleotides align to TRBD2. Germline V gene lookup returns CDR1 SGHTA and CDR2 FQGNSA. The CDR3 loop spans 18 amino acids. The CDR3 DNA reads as TGCGCCAGCAGCCATACTAGCGGGGACTTCTTTAGCACAGATACGCAGTATTTT. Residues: CASSHTSGDFFSTDTQYF.

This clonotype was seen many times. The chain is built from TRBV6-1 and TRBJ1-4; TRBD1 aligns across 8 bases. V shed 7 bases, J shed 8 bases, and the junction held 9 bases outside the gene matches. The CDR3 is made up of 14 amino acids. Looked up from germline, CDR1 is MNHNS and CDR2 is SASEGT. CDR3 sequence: CASNLDRDGEKLFF. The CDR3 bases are TGTGCCAGCAATTTGGACAGGGACGGCGAAAAACTGTTTTTT.

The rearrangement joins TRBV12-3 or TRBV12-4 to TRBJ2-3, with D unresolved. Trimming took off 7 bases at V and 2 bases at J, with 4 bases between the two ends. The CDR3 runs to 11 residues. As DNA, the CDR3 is TGTGCCAGCACTGACACAGATACGCAGTATTTT. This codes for CASTDTDTQYF.